The clone carrying this T cell receptor beta chain came up many times. Its antigen is as yet unknown. The data originate from a study of T cells in Graves' hyperthyroidism and ophthalmopathy. RNA transcripts served as the template for amplifying TCR beta CDR3 regions. The HTBI primer set drove a first-round RT-PCR of the TCR CDR3. TCRdb re-analysed the multiplex PCR reads in MiXCR, keeping a single row per CDR3 protein. The table includes around 760,000 distinct CDR3 sequences, 35% detected once. V was trimmed by 1 base and J by 0 bases, leaving 9 bases between them. CDR3 size: 15 residues. Per the germline V gene, CDR1 is LNHDA and CDR2 is SQIVND (reference sequence). General observations from the study: Most thyroid clonotypes with frequency above 0.001 were detected in blood.

The sequence derives from a woman aged 40-49 years with Graves' hyperthyroidism. The V and J genes are TRBV19 and TRBJ1-2, with unresolved D. Material: blood. CDR3 sequence (DNA): TGTGCCAGTAGTATAGGGACGTACGCTAACTATGGCTACACCTTC. As protein: CASSIGTYANYGYTF.